A single sample is the source of the 28 T cell receptor beta chains below, sequenced in a study of cytomegalovirus exposure and HLA in healthy donors. The study ran its PCR with 60 Vbeta and 13 Jbeta primers. The protocol was immunoSEQ multiplex PCR, while the TCRdb copy is restricted to in-frame clones and leaves out a portion. The data hold over 30,000 clones, with over 60% observed a single time. Sequenced material: PBMCs. The receptors come from a middle-aged man in good health and CMV-seropositive.

This chain connects TRBV27 to TRBJ2-7; 7 nucleotides line up with TRBD1. CDR1 and CDR2 from the germline V gene are MNHEY and SMNVEV (reference sequence). There are 14 residues in the CDR3. V dropped 5 bases and J dropped 4; count of bases not matched to a gene: 8. In nucleotides, the CDR3 is TGTGCCAGCAGTACGACAGGGTACGGGTACGAGCAGTACTTC. This sequence encodes CASSTTGYGYEQYF.

The rearrangement joins TRBV10-3 to TRBJ2-7, with TRBD1 matching over 12 bases. Germline trimming cut 7 bases from V and 5 bases from J; bases unmatched to any gene: 6. CDR1 ENHRY and CDR2 SYGVKD come from the germline V gene. The CDR3 has 14 residues. The CDR3 DNA reads TGTGCCATCAACCTGGGACAGGGGGCAAACGAGCAGTACTTC. Translation gives CAINLGQGANEQYF.

The chain combines TRBV9 with TRBJ1-5; D perhaps matches TRBD1 (6 bases). V was cut by 4 bases and J by 4 bases, with 12 bases left in between. CDR3 size: 14 residues. Germline V lookup: CDR1 SGDLS, CDR2 YYNGEE. The CDR3 region is CASSPDRENQPQHF. CDR3 nucleotides: TGTGCCAGCAGCCCGGACAGAGAAAATCAGCCCCAGCATTTT.

The V gene is TRBV7-9, the J gene TRBJ2-7; no firm D call. Trimming removed 5 bases at V and 2 bases at J, with 19 bases between. The CDR3 totals 16 residues. Germline V gene lookup returns CDR1 SEHNR and CDR2 FQNEAQ (reference sequence). The CDR3 nucleotides read TGTGCCAGCAGCCCTGGCCGAAGAATCTTTACCTACGAGCAGTACTTC. It yields the protein CASSPGRRIFTYEQYF. Drawing the rest from reference TRBV7-9 and TRBJ2-7, the complete variable domain is DTGVSQNPRHKITKRGQNVTFRCDPISEHNRLYWYRQTLGQGPEFLTYFQNEAQLEKSRLLSDRFSAERPKGSFSTLEIQRTEQGDSAMYLCASSPGRRIFTYEQYFGPGTRLTVT.

The chain employs TRBV5-1 and TRBJ2-7, with 7 positions matching TRBD1. Germline CDR1 is SGHRS and CDR2 is YFSETQ. V lost 4 bases, J lost 2 bases, and 6 bases stayed unmatched. The CDR3 sequence is 14 residues long. In DNA form, the CDR3 reads TGCGCCAGCAGCGGTGGGGACAGAACCTACGAGCAGTACTTC. Amino acid sequence: CASSGGDRTYEQYF.

The chain joins TRBV7-3 to TRBJ2-2, with 12 bases identical to TRBD1. CDR1 SGHTA and CDR2 FQGTGA come from the germline V gene. With V trimmed by 5 bases and J by 6 bases, 7 bases remained unmatched. The CDR3 totals 16 residues. CDR3 nucleotides: TGTGCCAGCAGCGCGCCGGGACAGGGGGCGCCCGGGGAGCTGTTTTTT. Translating it yields CASSAPGQGAPGELFF.

V usage is TRBV7-2 and J usage is TRBJ2-3; tentatively, D is TRBD2 (5 bases). This CDR3 comprises 12 residues. V shed 5 bases and J shed 10 bases, with 13 bases lying between them. Germline lookup yields CDR1 SGHTA and CDR2 FQGNSA. CDR3 sequence (DNA): TGTGCCAGCAGCCCAGACTCGAGGGCGCAGTATTTT. This codes for CASSPDSRAQYF.

The J gene is TRBJ2-2, the V gene TRBV12-5; 9 nucleotides match TRBD1. V was pared by 6 bases and J by 4 bases, with 9 bases of the junction left unmatched. The length of the CDR3 is 16 residues. Per the germline V gene, CDR1 is LGHNT and CDR2 is FRNRAP. CDR3: CASGLDRGSSTGELFF. CDR3 nucleotides: TGTGCTAGTGGCCTCGACAGGGGGAGTTCCACCGGGGAGCTGTTTTTT.

The gene calls are TRBV15 and TRBJ2-7; 7 bases line up with TRBD1. The V gene's germline CDR1 is LNHNV and CDR2 YYDKDF (reference sequence). Trimming took 1 base from V and 3 from J; bases not matched to a gene: 3. The CDR3 has 14 amino acids. CDR3 sequence (DNA): TGTGCCACCAGCAGAGGGGGGACAGTCTACGAGCAGTACTTC. This translates into CATSRGGTVYEQYF.

The chain couples TRBV9 to TRBJ1-1; 10 bases are shared with TRBD1. The CDR3 totals 17 residues. The junction had 14 bases not matched to a gene; V was cut back by 4 bases and J by 5 bases. Germline lookup yields CDR1 SGDLS and CDR2 YYNGEE. CDR3 in DNA: TGTGCCAGCAGCCCGACCCTCAGACAGGGGGCAGGGACTGAAGCTTTCTTT. It yields the protein CASSPTLRQGAGTEAFF.

This chain connects TRBV7-8 to TRBJ1-5; D is unresolved. This CDR3 has 13 residues. V was shortened by 8 bases and J by 0 bases, with 8 bases between the two germline ends. CDR1 is SGHVS, CDR2 FQNEAQ, per germline. This chain's CDR3 is CASARYSNQPQHF. The CDR3 bases are TGTGCCAGCGCACGGTATAGCAATCAGCCCCAGCATTTT.

Comment on this clone: The same CDR3 can be traced to other DNA sequences in this sample. V usage is TRBV11-3 and J usage is TRBJ2-7, with TRBD1 matching 9 bases. Germline trimming cut 4 bases from V and 5 bases from J; bases unmatched to any gene: 6. The V gene's germline CDR1 is SGHNT and CDR2 YENEEA. The CDR3 totals 14 residues. The CDR3 nucleotides are TGTGCCAGCAGCTCCACAGGGGGCAAGGACGAGCAGTACTTC. Translation gives CASSSTGGKDEQYF.

This chain uses TRBV6-5 with TRBJ1-4; the D gene is possibly TRBD1 (5 bases). Per germline, CDR1 MNHEY and CDR2 SVGAGI. CDR3 size: 16 residues. The V and J ends lost 0 bases and 7 bases respectively, with 15 bases between them. CDR3 coding DNA: TGTGCCAGCAGTTACTCTGGCGGGGCGCTAGGTGAAAAACTGTTTTTT. This codes for CASSYSGGALGEKLFF.

The chain couples TRBV7-9 to TRBJ2-7; D is ambiguous. CDR1 is SEHNR, CDR2 FQNEAQ, per germline (reference sequence). Trimming took 2 bases from V and 5 from J, leaving 7 bases between them. The CDR3 runs 12 residues. Here the CDR3 DNA reads TGTGCCAGCAGCTTATTTCGTAACGAGCAGTACTTC. Its translation is CASSLFRNEQYF.

The rearrangement uses TRBV11-2 and TRBJ2-5; D gene ambiguous. The CDR3 consists of 13 residues. Germline CDR1 is SGHAT and CDR2 is FQNNGV. The V end was cut by 4 bases, the J end by 3 bases, with 9 bases between. The CDR3 region has the DNA TGTGCCAGCAGCTACTATCCCGAAGAGACCCAGTACTTC. This translates into CASSYYPEETQYF.

This chain joins TRBV10-3 and TRBJ1-5; 10 nucleotides align to TRBD1. Germline V lookup: CDR1 ENHRY, CDR2 SYGVKD. J was trimmed by 2 bases and V by 6 bases; bases with no gene match: 7. The CDR3 consists of 16 residues. CDR3 sequence: CAISSGTGEGNQPQHF. CDR3 coding DNA: TGTGCCATCAGCTCCGGGACAGGGGAGGGCAATCAGCCCCAGCATTTT.

The sample holds a few counts of this clone. The V and J genes are TRBV4-1 and TRBJ2-1, with 11 bases lining up with TRBD2. With V trimmed by 6 bases and J by 1 base, 5 bases remained unmatched. The CDR3 extends over 16 amino acids. From germline, CDR1 is MGHRA and CDR2 YSYEKL. CDR3 in amino acids: CASRRVAGGSYNEQFF. Here the CDR3 DNA reads TGCGCCAGCAGGCGGGTAGCGGGGGGGTCCTACAATGAGCAGTTCTTC.

Details on this clone: One junction end disagrees with the germline gene, perhaps due to a read error. The chain has TRBV18 and TRBJ2-2, with D tentatively TRBD1 (6 bases). The germline gives CDR1 KGHSH, CDR2 LQKENI. This CDR3 comprises 15 residues. CDR3 residues: CASSQPWGQGPGMSF. The CDR3 nucleotides read TGTGCCAGCTCACAACCCTGGGGGCAGGGCCCGGGGATGTCTTTT.

The CDR3 region has the DNA TGTGCCAGTAGTAGGCGGTATCAAGAGACCCAGTACTTC. Translating it yields CASSRRYQETQYF. The chain carries TRBV19 and TRBJ2-5; no reliable D call. The CDR3 is made up of 13 amino acids. Germline V gene data show CDR1 as LNHDA and CDR2 as SQIVND (reference sequence). V was shortened by 4 bases and J by 2 bases, with 8 bases between the two germline ends.

This clone was counted only a few times. J is TRBJ2-7 and V is TRBV28; 7 bases match TRBD2. Germline V gives CDR1 MDHEN, CDR2 SYDVKM. V shed 6 bases and J 0 bases; nucleotides not matched to a gene: 8. The CDR3 loop spans 15 amino acids. The CDR3 loop reads CASSRMGGGSYEQYF. CDR3 DNA sequence: TGTGCCAGCAGCCGTATGGGCGGGGGCTCCTACGAGCAGTACTTC.

This clone was detected a few times. Other nucleotide sequences in the sample specify the same CDR3. The V call is TRBV18, the J call TRBJ2-5, with D tentatively TRBD2 (6 bases). Trimming left V 3 bases short and J 1 base short, with 15 bases between. The CDR3 sequence is 16 residues long. The germline V gene encodes CDR1 KGHSH and CDR2 LQKENI. The CDR3 DNA follows: TGTGCCAGCTCACCGGGTGGGACTCAGTCCCAAGAGACCCAGTACTTC. Amino acid sequence: CASSPGGTQSQETQYF.

This clone was observed a single time. The rearrangement uses TRBV5-1 and TRBJ1-1; D is possibly TRBD1 (6 bases). V was trimmed by 2 bases and J by 7 bases, leaving 15 bases between them. In germline, CDR1 is SGHRS, CDR2 YFSETQ. This CDR3 comprises 14 residues. CDR3 region: CASSFWGGQGEAFF. The CDR3 DNA follows: TGCGCCAGCAGCTTTTGGGGGGGGCAAGGTGAAGCTTTCTTT. The full variable domain, completed using reference TRBV5-1 and TRBJ1-1, is KAGVTQTPRYLIKTRGQQVTLSCSPISGHRSVSWYQQTPGQGLQFLFEYFSETQRNKGNFPGRFSGRQFSNSRSEMNVSTLELGDSALYLCASSFWGGQGEAFFGQGTRLTVV.

V usage is TRBV29-1 and J usage is TRBJ1-2; no reliable D call. The CDR3 has 13 residues. Trimming pared 4 bases from V and 3 bases from J, leaving 12 bases between. Germline lookup yields CDR1 SQVTM and CDR2 ANQGSEA. CDR3 in DNA: TGCAGCGTTGCCTTGGAGGGTGACTATGGCTACACCTTC. Its protein is CSVALEGDYGYTF.

The chain joins TRBV2 to TRBJ2-5, with unresolved D. The assigned J gene may be wrong: the sequence end matches TRBJ2-7 better. The CDR3 is 14 amino acids. The germline gives CDR1 SNHLY, CDR2 FYNNEI. The CDR3 here is CATTKPIPTYEQYF. The CDR3 DNA reads as TGTGCCACCACCAAACCGATACCCACCTACGAGCAGTACTTC.

This chain uses TRBV5-1 with TRBJ2-7; TRBD2 matches at 10 bases. V dropped 0 bases and J dropped 7; count of bases not matched to a gene: 13. This CDR3 has 17 amino acids. Germline values: CDR1 SGHRS, CDR2 YFSETQ. Written as DNA, the CDR3 is TGCGCCAGCAGCTTGGACCCATCTAGCGGGGGCCGGAAGGAGCAGTACTTC. Its translation is CASSLDPSSGGRKEQYF.

The CDR3 protein is CASSRYRDSGANVLTF. The CDR3 DNA reads as TGCGCCAGCAGCCGGTACAGGGACAGCGGGGCCAACGTCCTGACTTTC. This chain uses TRBV5-1 with TRBJ2-6, with 7 bases aligning to TRBD1. The V segment lost 4 bases and the J segment 4 bases; nucleotides outside the gene matches: 8. The germline V gene encodes CDR1 SGHRS and CDR2 YFSETQ. The CDR3 has 16 amino acids. The full variable domain, rest sourced from reference TRBV5-1 and TRBJ2-6, is KAGVTQTPRYLIKTRGQQVTLSCSPISGHRSVSWYQQTPGQGLQFLFEYFSETQRNKGNFPGRFSGRQFSNSRSEMNVSTLELGDSALYLCASSRYRDSGANVLTFGAGSRLTVL.

This clone has a handful of counts. The chain links TRBV5-6 to TRBJ2-7; D may be TRBD1 (6 bases). Germline lookup yields CDR1 SGHDT and CDR2 YYEEEE. The CDR3 runs to 14 residues. The germline V and J ends were trimmed by 4 bases and 1 base, with 12 bases remaining between them. This CDR3 reads CASSRLRGSYEQYF. CDR3 in DNA: TGTGCCAGCAGCCGTCTCAGGGGATCCTACGAGCAGTACTTC. The full variable domain, completed using reference TRBV5-6 and TRBJ2-7, is DAGVTQSPTHLIKTRGQQVTLRCSPKSGHDTVSWYQQALGQGPQFIFQYYEEEERQRGNFPDRFSGHQFPNYSSELNVNALLLGDSALYLCASSRLRGSYEQYFGPGTRLTVT.

This chain's CDR3 is CASSFGYSPLHF. The CDR3 DNA reads as TGTGCCAGCAGTTTCGGGTATTCACCCCTCCACTTT. The V and J genes are TRBV27 and TRBJ1-6; D gene uncertain. The germline V gene encodes CDR1 MNHEY and CDR2 SMNVEV (reference sequence). The CDR3 covers 12 residues. Trimming removed 3 bases at V and 8 bases at J, with 5 bases between.